This T cell receptor (beta chain) was captured in a study of blood T cell repertoires in COVID-19. Overall study: COVID-19 samples collected from the United States, Italy and Spain covered acute and convalescent phases.

This clone was observed a handful of times. This table comes from immunoSEQ multiplex PCR, and its TCRdb copy is limited to in-frame clones, with some not included. The table shows about 230,000 clones, with 65% to 90% occurring only once. Trimming took 4 bases from V and 0 from J; bases not matched to a gene: 6. The CDR3 consists of 16 residues. Germline CDR1 reads LNHDA; CDR2 reads SQIVND (reference sequence). Sequencing input: peripheral blood. This sequence joins TRBV19 and TRBJ1-1; 9 nucleotides align to TRBD1. The TCR comes from a man in his forties or fifties with COVID-19, enrolled during active disease. The CDR3 region is CASSKGQGHMNTEAFF. DNA of the CDR3: TGTGCCAGTAGTAAGGGACAGGGACACATGAACACTGAAGCTTTCTTT.